A selection of T cell receptor beta chains follows, all from one sample in a study of T cells in Graves' hyperthyroidism and ophthalmopathy. TCRdb used MiXCR to reprocess the multiplex PCR reads, holding one entry per CDR3 protein. The table includes approximately 370,000 distinct CDR3 sequences, 15% detected once. The sample consisted of blood. The receptor set was obtained from a woman in her thirties with Graves' hyperthyroidism. Each CDR3 is given with its conserved first and last residue. Fields, in order: CDR3 protein, CDR3 DNA, J gene, V gene, D gene, CDR3 length, clone size. A D gene is named only where the DNA matches it firmly. The listing skips clone size in some rows; elsewhere it reads once, few, many or a size class.

cdr3_aa: CASSQDFGVGADTQYF
cdr3_nt: TGCGCCAGCAGCCAAGATTTTGGCGTGGGGGCAGATACGCAGTATTTT
j_call: TRBJ2-3
v_call: TRBV4-1
d_call: -
cdr3_length: 16
clone_size: few

cdr3_aa: CASSKSGRIYNEQFF
cdr3_nt: TGTGCCAGCAGCAAAAGCGGGAGGATATACAATGAGCAGTTCTTC
j_call: TRBJ2-1
v_call: TRBV3-1
d_call: TRBD2
cdr3_length: 15
clone_size: many

cdr3_aa: CASSEGAEQYF
cdr3_nt: TGTGCCAGCTCCGAAGGGGCCGAGCAGTACTTC
j_call: TRBJ2-7
v_call: TRBV2
d_call: -
cdr3_length: 11
clone_size: many

cdr3_aa: CASSPIGRAGGYEQYF
cdr3_nt: TGTGCCAGCAGTCCTATCGGCAGGGCAGGGGGCTACGAGCAGTACTTC
j_call: TRBJ2-7
v_call: TRBV12-3/TRBV12-4
d_call: TRBD1
cdr3_length: 16
clone_size: many

cdr3_aa: CASKRQYNQPQHF
cdr3_nt: TGTGCCAGCAAGAGACAATACAATCAGCCCCAGCATTTT
j_call: TRBJ1-5
v_call: TRBV28
d_call: -
cdr3_length: 13
clone_size: many

cdr3_aa: CAWERGSAYNEQFF
cdr3_nt: TGTGCCTGGGAACGAGGATCTGCCTACAATGAGCAGTTCTTC
j_call: TRBJ2-1
v_call: TRBV30
d_call: -
cdr3_length: 14
clone_size: many

cdr3_aa: CASSISRWGGSTYNEQFF
cdr3_nt: TGTGCCAGTAGTATCAGTCGATGGGGAGGGAGCACGTACAATGAGCAGTTCTTC
j_call: TRBJ2-1
v_call: TRBV19
d_call: TRBD2
cdr3_length: 18
clone_size: many

cdr3_aa: CASSTSWGQLGYTF
cdr3_nt: -
j_call: TRBJ1-2
v_call: TRBV28
d_call: -
cdr3_length: 14
clone_size: many

cdr3_aa: CASSDSGLAGAFNPDTQYF
cdr3_nt: TGTGCCAGCAGTGACTCGGGGCTAGCGGGAGCCTTTAACCCAGATACGCAGTATTTT
j_call: TRBJ2-3
v_call: TRBV6-5
d_call: TRBD2
cdr3_length: 19
clone_size: -

cdr3_aa: CASSHEGQELSYEQYF
cdr3_nt: TGTGCCAGCAGCCACGAGGGACAGGAGCTCTCCTACGAGCAGTACTTC
j_call: TRBJ2-7
v_call: TRBV2
d_call: TRBD1
cdr3_length: 16
clone_size: few

cdr3_aa: CASRSLTKGRETQYF
cdr3_nt: TGTGCCAGCAGGTCCCTCACCAAAGGTCGGGAGACCCAGTACTTC
j_call: TRBJ2-5
v_call: TRBV6-1
d_call: -
cdr3_length: 15
clone_size: many

cdr3_aa: CSASALAALQETQYF
cdr3_nt: TGCAGTGCTAGTGCCTTAGCGGCCCTCCAAGAGACCCAGTACTTC
j_call: TRBJ2-5
v_call: TRBV20-1
d_call: -
cdr3_length: 15
clone_size: few

cdr3_aa: CASLGLAGITGELFF
cdr3_nt: TGTGCCAGCCTGGGACTAGCGGGAATAACCGGGGAGCTGTTTTTT
j_call: TRBJ2-2
v_call: TRBV6-1
d_call: TRBD2
cdr3_length: 15
clone_size: few

cdr3_aa: CASSLIAGGNTEAFF
cdr3_nt: TGTGCCAGCAGCCTAATTGCGGGGGGGAACACTGAAGCTTTCTTT
j_call: TRBJ1-1
v_call: TRBV11-2
d_call: -
cdr3_length: 15
clone_size: many

cdr3_aa: CATSRVQGLGGYF
cdr3_nt: TGTGCCACCAGCAGGGTCCAGGGCCTCGGGGGGTACTTC
j_call: TRBJ2-5
v_call: TRBV15
d_call: -
cdr3_length: 13
clone_size: -

cdr3_aa: CASSQELAGDLSYEQYF
cdr3_nt: TGTGCCAGCAGCCAAGAACTAGCGGGGGACCTTTCCTACGAGCAGTACTTC
j_call: TRBJ2-7
v_call: TRBV3-1
d_call: TRBD2
cdr3_length: 17
clone_size: many

cdr3_aa: CAIRNGTVNTGELFF
cdr3_nt: TGTGCCATCCGAAACGGGACCGTAAACACCGGGGAGCTGTTTTTT
j_call: TRBJ2-2
v_call: TRBV10-3
d_call: -
cdr3_length: 15
clone_size: -

cdr3_aa: CSARDPLANEQYF
cdr3_nt: TGCAGTGCTAGAGATCCCCTAGCGAATGAGCAGTACTTC
j_call: TRBJ2-7
v_call: TRBV20-1
d_call: -
cdr3_length: 13
clone_size: many

cdr3_aa: CASSQDRNRGETQYF
cdr3_nt: TGCGCCAGCAGCCAAGATCGTAACAGAGGGGAGACCCAGTACTTC
j_call: TRBJ2-5
v_call: TRBV4-1
d_call: -
cdr3_length: 15
clone_size: -

cdr3_aa: CASRRVATGEQYF
cdr3_nt: TGTGCCAGCAGAAGGGTAGCGACGGGCGAGCAGTACTTC
j_call: TRBJ2-7
v_call: TRBV2
d_call: -
cdr3_length: 13
clone_size: -

cdr3_aa: CSARREKLFF
cdr3_nt: TGCAGTGCTAGGAGGGAAAAACTGTTTTTT
j_call: TRBJ1-4
v_call: TRBV20-1
d_call: -
cdr3_length: 10
clone_size: many

cdr3_aa: CASSQGLDPYNEQFF
cdr3_nt: TGTGCCAGCAGCCAGGGACTAGATCCCTACAATGAGCAGTTCTTC
j_call: TRBJ2-1
v_call: TRBV3-1
d_call: TRBD2
cdr3_length: 15
clone_size: many

cdr3_aa: CSARGLADYNEQFF
cdr3_nt: TGCAGTGCTAGGGGACTAGCGGACTACAATGAGCAGTTCTTC
j_call: TRBJ2-1
v_call: TRBV20-1
d_call: TRBD2
cdr3_length: 14
clone_size: many

cdr3_aa: CASSYSGRWETQYF
cdr3_nt: TGTGCCAGCAGTTACTCTGGGAGATGGGAGACCCAGTACTTC
j_call: TRBJ2-5
v_call: TRBV6-5
d_call: -
cdr3_length: 14
clone_size: many

cdr3_aa: CASSEMGTTNEKLFF
cdr3_nt: TGTGCCAGCAGTGAAATGGGGACAACTAATGAAAAACTGTTTTTT
j_call: TRBJ1-4
v_call: TRBV2
d_call: -
cdr3_length: 15
clone_size: few

cdr3_aa: CASSATSGRDDNEQFF
cdr3_nt: TGTGCCAGCAGTGCGACTAGCGGGAGGGATGACAATGAGCAGTTCTTC
j_call: TRBJ2-1
v_call: TRBV28
d_call: TRBD2
cdr3_length: 16
clone_size: -

cdr3_aa: CASSYRQANEQFF
cdr3_nt: TGTGCCAGCAGTTACCGGCAGGCTAATGAGCAGTTCTTC
j_call: TRBJ2-1
v_call: TRBV6-6
d_call: -
cdr3_length: 13
clone_size: many

cdr3_aa: CASSQDEDLISGNTIYF
cdr3_nt: TGTGCCAGCAGCCAAGATGAGGACCTTATCTCTGGAAACACCATATATTTT
j_call: TRBJ1-3
v_call: TRBV3-1
d_call: -
cdr3_length: 17
clone_size: many

cdr3_aa: CASSSALGQGVDEQFF
cdr3_nt: TGTGCCAGCAGCTCCGCCTTAGGACAGGGGGTCGATGAGCAGTTCTTC
j_call: TRBJ2-1
v_call: TRBV7-7
d_call: TRBD1
cdr3_length: 16
clone_size: many

cdr3_aa: CAREQGSQPQHF
cdr3_nt: TGTGCCAGGGAACAGGGGAGTCAGCCCCAGCATTTT
j_call: TRBJ1-5
v_call: TRBV30
d_call: TRBD1
cdr3_length: 12
clone_size: -

cdr3_aa: CASSIGAGAVSETQYF
cdr3_nt: TGTGCCAGTAGTATAGGAGCGGGAGCAGTTTCAGAGACCCAGTACTTC
j_call: TRBJ2-5
v_call: TRBV19
d_call: TRBD2
cdr3_length: 16
clone_size: -

cdr3_aa: CASSRANTGELFF
cdr3_nt: TGTGCCAGCAGCCGGGCAAACACCGGGGAGCTGTTTTTT
j_call: TRBJ2-2
v_call: TRBV3-1
d_call: -
cdr3_length: 13
clone_size: many

cdr3_aa: CSARDGSANINEQFF
cdr3_nt: TGCAGTGCTAGAGACGGATCAGCCAATATCAATGAGCAGTTCTTC
j_call: TRBJ2-1
v_call: TRBV20-1
d_call: -
cdr3_length: 15
clone_size: many

cdr3_aa: CSAGTSGRGMWQYF
cdr3_nt: TGCAGTGCAGGGACTAGCGGGAGAGGGATGTGGCAGTACTTC
j_call: TRBJ2-7
v_call: TRBV20-1
d_call: TRBD2
cdr3_length: 14
clone_size: many

cdr3_aa: CASSWERDSYEQYF
cdr3_nt: TGTGCCAGCAGTTGGGAGCGGGACTCCTACGAGCAGTACTTC
j_call: TRBJ2-7
v_call: TRBV27
d_call: TRBD2
cdr3_length: 14
clone_size: -

cdr3_aa: CASSLGQGGVYEQYF
cdr3_nt: TGTGCCAGCAGCTTAGGGCAGGGGGGGGTCTACGAGCAGTACTTC
j_call: TRBJ2-7
v_call: TRBV11-2
d_call: -
cdr3_length: 15
clone_size: many

cdr3_aa: CASTGTGATGELFF
cdr3_nt: TGTGCCAGCACCGGGACAGGGGCCACCGGGGAGCTGTTTTTT
j_call: TRBJ2-2
v_call: TRBV2
d_call: TRBD1
cdr3_length: 14
clone_size: many

cdr3_aa: CASSTPGLAGGNSYEQYF
cdr3_nt: TGTGCCAGCAGTACTCCGGGACTAGCGGGAGGGAATTCCTACGAGCAGTACTTC
j_call: TRBJ2-7
v_call: TRBV27
d_call: TRBD2
cdr3_length: 18
clone_size: many

cdr3_aa: CAWSVGQPYEQYF
cdr3_nt: TGTGCCTGGAGTGTAGGTCAGCCCTACGAGCAGTACTTC
j_call: TRBJ2-7
v_call: TRBV30
d_call: -
cdr3_length: 13
clone_size: many

cdr3_aa: CASSPEGGRNPLGYTF
cdr3_nt: TGTGCCAGCAGTCCCGAGGGGGGCAGAAATCCGCTTGGCTACACCTTC
j_call: TRBJ1-2
v_call: TRBV12-3/TRBV12-4
d_call: -
cdr3_length: 16
clone_size: many

cdr3_aa: CASSSGPGLAQLSSYNEQFF
cdr3_nt: TGTGCCAGCAGCTCCGGCCCGGGACTAGCCCAACTAAGCTCCTACAATGAGCAGTTCTTC
j_call: TRBJ2-1
v_call: TRBV7-9
d_call: TRBD2
cdr3_length: 20
clone_size: -

cdr3_aa: CASSPGGGSGPTEAFF
cdr3_nt: TGCGCCAGCAGCCCAGGGGGTGGGTCGGGGCCGACTGAAGCTTTCTTT
j_call: TRBJ1-1
v_call: TRBV4-1
d_call: TRBD1
cdr3_length: 16
clone_size: few

cdr3_aa: CASSFPGGVTGELFF
cdr3_nt: TGTGCCAGCAGTTTCCCAGGGGGCGTCACCGGGGAGCTGTTTTTT
j_call: TRBJ2-2
v_call: TRBV6-2/TRBV6-3
d_call: TRBD1
cdr3_length: 15
clone_size: -

cdr3_aa: CATRDPSGPTGELFF
cdr3_nt: TGTGCCACCAGAGACCCTAGCGGCCCCACCGGGGAGCTGTTTTTT
j_call: TRBJ2-2
v_call: TRBV24-1
d_call: TRBD2
cdr3_length: 15
clone_size: -